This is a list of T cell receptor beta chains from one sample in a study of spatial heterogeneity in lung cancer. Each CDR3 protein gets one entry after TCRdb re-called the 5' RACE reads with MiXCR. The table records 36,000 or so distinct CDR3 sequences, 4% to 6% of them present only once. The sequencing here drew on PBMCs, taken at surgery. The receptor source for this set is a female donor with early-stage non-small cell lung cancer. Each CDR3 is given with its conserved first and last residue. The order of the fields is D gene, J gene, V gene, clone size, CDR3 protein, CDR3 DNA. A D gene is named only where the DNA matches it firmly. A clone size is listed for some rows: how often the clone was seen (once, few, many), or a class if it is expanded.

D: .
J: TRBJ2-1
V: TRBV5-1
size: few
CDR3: CASSLVGDPYNEQFF
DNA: TGCGCCAGCAGCTTGGTCGGAGACCCTTACAATGAGCAGTTCTTC

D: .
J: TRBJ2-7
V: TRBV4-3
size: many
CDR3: CASSQDAAGTGYEQYF
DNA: TGCGCCAGCAGCCAAGATGCCGCAGGCACCGGGTACGAGCAGTACTTC

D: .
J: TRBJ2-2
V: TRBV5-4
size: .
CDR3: CASSSLANTGELFF
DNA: TGTGCCAGCAGTTCTCTCGCGAACACCGGGGAGCTGTTTTTT

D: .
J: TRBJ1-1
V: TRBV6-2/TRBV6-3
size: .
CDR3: CASSYLQNTEAFF
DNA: TGTGCCAGCAGTTATCTCCAGAACACTGAAGCTTTCTTT

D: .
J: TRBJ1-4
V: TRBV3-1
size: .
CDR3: CASSRWGGASTNEKLFF
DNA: TGTGCCAGCAGCCGGTGGGGCGGGGCTAGTACTAATGAAAAACTGTTTTTT

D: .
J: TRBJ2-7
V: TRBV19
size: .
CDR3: CASIGDSYEQYF
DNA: TGTGCCAGTATCGGGGACTCCTACGAGCAGTACTTC

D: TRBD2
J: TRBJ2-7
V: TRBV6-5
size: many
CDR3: CARPRRGGTYEQYF
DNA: TGTGCCAGACCTAGGCGGGGGGGTACCTACGAGCAGTACTTC

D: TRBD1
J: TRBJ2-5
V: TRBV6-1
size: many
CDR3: CASSHPWGQGFSIQETQYF
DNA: TGTGCCAGCAGTCATCCCTGGGGACAGGGGTTTTCTATCCAAGAGACCCAGTACTTC

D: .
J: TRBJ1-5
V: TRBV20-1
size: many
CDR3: CSANEQPQHF
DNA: TGCAGTGCTAATGAGCAGCCCCAGCATTTT

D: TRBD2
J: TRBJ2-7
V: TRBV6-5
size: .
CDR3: CASQPGLAGGKAYEQYF
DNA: TGTGCCAGCCAACCGGGACTAGCGGGAGGAAAGGCCTACGAGCAGTACTTC

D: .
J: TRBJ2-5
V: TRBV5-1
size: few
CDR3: CASSLGQQETQYF
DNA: TGCGCCAGCAGCTTGGGGCAGCAAGAGACCCAGTACTTC

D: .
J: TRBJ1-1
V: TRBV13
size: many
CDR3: CASNPPANTEAFF
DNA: TGTGCCAGCAACCCCCCGGCGAACACTGAAGCTTTCTTT

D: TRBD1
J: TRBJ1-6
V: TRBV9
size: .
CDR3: CASSKVGGDSPLHF
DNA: TGTGCCAGCAGCAAGGTAGGGGGCGATTCACCCCTCCACTTT

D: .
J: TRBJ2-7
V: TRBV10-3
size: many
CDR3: CAISEARDGEQYF
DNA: TGTGCCATCAGTGAGGCCCGGGACGGCGAGCAGTACTTC

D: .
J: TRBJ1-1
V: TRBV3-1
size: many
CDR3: CASSQEGGEAFF
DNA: TGTGCCAGCAGCCAAGAAGGGGGTGAAGCTTTCTTT

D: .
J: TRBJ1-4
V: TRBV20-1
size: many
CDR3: CSARPLLGSTNEKLFF
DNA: TGCAGTGCTAGACCCTTGTTGGGGTCAACTAATGAAAAACTGTTTTTT

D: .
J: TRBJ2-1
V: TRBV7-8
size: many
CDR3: CASSWLAPSYNEQFF
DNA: TGTGCCAGCAGCTGGTTAGCACCCTCCTACAATGAGCAGTTCTTC

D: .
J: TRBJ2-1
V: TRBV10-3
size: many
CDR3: CAISVRLADEQFF
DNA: TGTGCCATCAGTGTCCGGCTTGCTGATGAGCAGTTCTTC

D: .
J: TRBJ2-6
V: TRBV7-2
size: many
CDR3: CASSFLGSGANVLTF
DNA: TGTGCCAGCAGCTTTCTCGGCTCTGGGGCCAACGTCCTGACTTTC

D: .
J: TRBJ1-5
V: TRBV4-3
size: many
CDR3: CASSHDARSDQPQHF
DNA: TGCGCCAGCAGCCATGACGCCCGTTCCGATCAGCCCCAGCATTTT

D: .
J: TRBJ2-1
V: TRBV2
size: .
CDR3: CASSARPPSYNEQFF
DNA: TGTGCCAGCAGCGCCCGGCCTCCCTCCTACAATGAGCAGTTCTTC

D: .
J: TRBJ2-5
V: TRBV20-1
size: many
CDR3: CSARDLVGQETQYF
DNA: TGCAGTGCTAGAGATCTGGTAGGGCAAGAGACCCAGTACTTC

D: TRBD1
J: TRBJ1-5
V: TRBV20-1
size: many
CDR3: CSARPLDRGDGQPQHF
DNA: TGCAGTGCTCGACCTTTAGACAGGGGGGATGGTCAGCCCCAGCATTTT

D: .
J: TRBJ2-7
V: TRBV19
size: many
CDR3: CASSVGPSYEQYF
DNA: TGTGCCAGTAGTGTGGGACCGTCCTACGAGCAGTACTTC

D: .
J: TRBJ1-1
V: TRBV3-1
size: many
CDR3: CASSQGHGGTEAFF
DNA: TGTGCCAGCAGCCAAGGACACGGAGGCACTGAAGCTTTCTTT

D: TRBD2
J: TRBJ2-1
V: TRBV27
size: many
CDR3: CASRPGLAGVGEQFF
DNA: TGTGCCAGCAGACCGGGACTAGCGGGAGTAGGTGAGCAGTTCTTC

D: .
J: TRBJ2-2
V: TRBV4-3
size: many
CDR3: CASSNRNTGELFF
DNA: TGCGCCAGCAGTAACAGAAACACCGGGGAGCTGTTTTTT

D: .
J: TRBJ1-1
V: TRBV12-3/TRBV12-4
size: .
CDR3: CASSFISGLTEAFF
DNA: TGTGCCAGCAGTTTTATTTCAGGGCTGACTGAAGCTTTCTTT

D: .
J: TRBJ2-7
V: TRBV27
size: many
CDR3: CASSLRGAEGYYEQYF
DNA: TGTGCCAGCAGTTTAAGGGGGGCAGAGGGGTACTACGAGCAGTACTTC

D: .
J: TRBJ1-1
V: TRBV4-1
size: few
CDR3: CASSQEKNTEAFF
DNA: TGCGCCAGCAGCCAAGAAAAGAACACTGAAGCTTTCTTT

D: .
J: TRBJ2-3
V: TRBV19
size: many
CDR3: CASSTLFDDLAATDTQYF
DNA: TGTGCCAGTAGTACCCTTTTTGACGATCTGGCCGCGACAGATACGCAGTATTTT

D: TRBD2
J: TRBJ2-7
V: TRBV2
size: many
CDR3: CASSENLAGGSEQYF
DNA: TGTGCCAGCAGTGAGAATCTAGCGGGGGGTAGCGAGCAGTACTTC

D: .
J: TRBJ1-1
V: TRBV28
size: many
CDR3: CASSFVTGNTEAFF
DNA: TGTGCCAGCAGTTTTGTGACGGGAAACACTGAAGCTTTCTTT

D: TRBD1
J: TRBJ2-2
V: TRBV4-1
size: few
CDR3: CASSQGQGRTGELFF
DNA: TGCGCCAGCAGCCAGGGACAGGGCCGCACCGGGGAGCTGTTTTTT

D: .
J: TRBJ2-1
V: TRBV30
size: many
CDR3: CAWSYSGEQFF
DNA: TGTGCCTGGAGTTATAGTGGTGAGCAGTTCTTC

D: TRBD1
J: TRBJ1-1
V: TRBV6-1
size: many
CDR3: CASRPDRGQGNTEAFF
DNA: TGTGCCAGCAGGCCCGACAGGGGGCAAGGGAACACTGAAGCTTTCTTT

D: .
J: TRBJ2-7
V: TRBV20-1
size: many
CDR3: CSAREHPYYEQYF
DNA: TGCAGTGCTAGAGAGCATCCCTACTACGAGCAGTACTTC

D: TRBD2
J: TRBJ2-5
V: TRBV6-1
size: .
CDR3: CASSEAGTRETQYF
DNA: TGTGCCAGCAGTGAAGCCGGGACTAGGGAGACCCAGTACTTC

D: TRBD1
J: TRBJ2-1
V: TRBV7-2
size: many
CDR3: CASSSGTGTKEQFF
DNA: TGTGCCAGCAGCTCTGGGACAGGGACAAAGGAGCAGTTCTTC

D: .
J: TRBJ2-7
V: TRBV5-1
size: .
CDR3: CASSLNPAFSYEQYF
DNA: TGCGCCAGCAGCTTGAATCCAGCTTTCTCCTACGAGCAGTACTTC

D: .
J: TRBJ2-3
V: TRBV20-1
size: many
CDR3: CSARFRGGPADTQYF
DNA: TGCAGTGCTAGATTCCGAGGAGGGCCCGCAGATACGCAGTATTTT

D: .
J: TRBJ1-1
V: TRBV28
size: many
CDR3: CASSPLRASGTEAFF
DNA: TGTGCCAGCAGTCCCCTACGGGCGAGTGGCACTGAAGCTTTCTTT

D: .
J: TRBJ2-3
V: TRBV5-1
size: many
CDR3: CASSFGGLGTDTQYF
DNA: TGCGCCAGCAGCTTTGGCGGGCTGGGGACAGATACGCAGTATTTT

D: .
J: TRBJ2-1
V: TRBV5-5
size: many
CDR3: CASSGGQVNEQFF
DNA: TGTGCCAGCAGCGGGGGCCAGGTCAATGAGCAGTTCTTC

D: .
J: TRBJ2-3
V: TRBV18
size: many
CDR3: CASSPWSGADTQYF
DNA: TGTGCCAGCTCACCGTGGTCCGGGGCAGATACGCAGTATTTT

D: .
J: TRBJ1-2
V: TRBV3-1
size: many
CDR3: CASTIRGVGGYTF
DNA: TGTGCCAGCACCATAAGAGGGGTCGGAGGCTACACCTTC

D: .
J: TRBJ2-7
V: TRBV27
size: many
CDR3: CASSFPGGYEQYF
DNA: TGTGCCAGCAGTTTTCCCGGAGGGTACGAGCAGTACTTC

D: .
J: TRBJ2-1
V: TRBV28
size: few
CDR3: CASSPLFGNEQFF
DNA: TGTGCCAGCAGCCCGCTGTTTGGCAATGAGCAGTTCTTC

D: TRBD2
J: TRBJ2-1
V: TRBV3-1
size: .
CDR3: CASSLGLAGQDEQFF
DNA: TGTGCCAGCAGCCTTGGACTAGCGGGACAGGATGAGCAGTTCTTC

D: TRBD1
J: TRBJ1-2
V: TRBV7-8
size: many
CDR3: CASSLIQGGGYGYTF
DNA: TGTGCCAGCAGCCTAATTCAGGGGGGTGGCTATGGCTACACCTTC

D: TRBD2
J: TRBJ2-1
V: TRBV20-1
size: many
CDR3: CSAPLAGGDNEQFF
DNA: TGCAGTGCTCCACTAGCGGGGGGGGACAATGAGCAGTTCTTC

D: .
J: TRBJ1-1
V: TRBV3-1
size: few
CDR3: CASGRAGVDTEAFF
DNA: TGTGCCAGCGGGCGGGCAGGGGTGGACACTGAAGCTTTCTTT

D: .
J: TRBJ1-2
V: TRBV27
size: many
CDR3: CASTTRGHYGYTF
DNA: TGTGCCAGCACTACACGGGGACATTATGGCTACACCTTC

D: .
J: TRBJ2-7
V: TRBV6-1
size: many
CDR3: CASMFQGRAYEQYF
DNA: TGTGCCAGCATGTTCCAGGGGAGGGCTTACGAGCAGTACTTC

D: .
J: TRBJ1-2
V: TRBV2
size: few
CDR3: CASSETTFGDGYTF
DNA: TGTGCCAGCAGTGAAACGACCTTTGGCGATGGCTACACCTTC

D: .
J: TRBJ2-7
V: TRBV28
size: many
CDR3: CASRGTSSYEQYF
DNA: TGTGCCAGCCGGGGGACGTCTTCCTACGAGCAGTACTTC

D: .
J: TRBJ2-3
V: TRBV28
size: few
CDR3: CASRDSGGGGTDTQYF
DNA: TGTGCCAGCAGGGACTCAGGGGGCGGGGGGACAGATACGCAGTATTTT

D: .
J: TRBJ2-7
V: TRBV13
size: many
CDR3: CASSPVKGTSEQYF
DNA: TGTGCCAGCAGCCCAGTCAAGGGTACTAGCGAGCAGTACTTC

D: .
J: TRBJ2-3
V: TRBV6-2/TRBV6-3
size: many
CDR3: CASSPLIGGPSTDTQYF
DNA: TGTGCCAGCAGTCCGCTAATAGGGGGGCCTAGCACAGATACGCAGTATTTT